The TCR beta chain described here comes from a study of shared clonotypes between healthy human individuals. Data came from immunoSEQ multiplex PCR; TCRdb stores just in-frame clones and leaves some out. The sample has over a million clones, around 98% seen once. Germline V gene lookup returns CDR1 SGHDT and CDR2 YYEEEE. The V gene end was trimmed by 2 bases and the J gene end by 8 bases; junction bases not matched to a gene: 9. The CDR3 consists of 15 residues. Recent acute infections and vaccinations were absent in the healthy HIV-negative adult donors. The chain combines TRBV5-6 with TRBJ2-4, with 8 bases identical to TRBD1. The source material was naive CD4+ T cells sorted from blood. The subset here: CD45RA+ positively selected. The sequence derives from a man aged 25-45 years in good health. CDR3 residues: CASSFSPTGDYIQYF. CDR3 bases: TGTGCCAGCAGCTTTTCCCCGACAGGGGATTACATTCAGTACTTC.